These T cell receptor beta chains were read from a single sample in a study of T-cell memory formation after mild COVID-19. Each CDR3 protein gets one entry after TCRdb re-called the 5' RACE reads with MiXCR. The table lists about 340,000 distinct CDR3 sequences, roughly 13% of them singletons. The specimen was PBMCs or a T cell subset sorted from them (not recorded which). These receptors all come from a man aged 18 to 30 who had mild COVID-19 (a few samples of this study predate the infection). Cell type and time point are not known. Both conserved end residues are part of each CDR3. The order of the fields is CDR3 DNA, CDR3 protein, D gene, J gene, V gene, clone size. D genes are given only for firm matches. Only part of the rows carry a size: once, few, many, or a class if the clone is expanded.

cdr3_nt: TGCAGTGCTAGAGTGTCGGGGTCCTACAATGAGCAGTTCTTC
cdr3_aa: CSARVSGSYNEQFF
d_call: -
j_call: TRBJ2-1
v_call: TRBV20-1
clone_size: -

cdr3_nt: TGTGCCAGCACCCGGGACAGCGGCGTCGGAGAGCAGTTCTTC
cdr3_aa: CASTRDSGVGEQFF
d_call: TRBD1
j_call: TRBJ2-1
v_call: TRBV6-2/TRBV6-3
clone_size: few

cdr3_nt: TGTGCCATCAGTAACAGTCTTACAACTAATGAAAAACTGTTTTTT
cdr3_aa: CAISNSLTTNEKLFF
d_call: -
j_call: TRBJ1-4
v_call: TRBV10-3
clone_size: -

cdr3_nt: TGCAGTGCCGAGGGAGGGTTTACGAATTCACCCCTCCACTTT
cdr3_aa: CSAEGGFTNSPLHF
d_call: -
j_call: TRBJ1-6
v_call: TRBV20-1
clone_size: -

cdr3_nt: TGTGCCACCAGTGACCCGGGACAGGGAGGCACAGATACGCAGTATTTT
cdr3_aa: CATSDPGQGGTDTQYF
d_call: TRBD1
j_call: TRBJ2-3
v_call: TRBV24-1
clone_size: -

cdr3_nt: TGCGCCAGCAGCTTCCAGCACACCGGGGAGCTGTTTTTT
cdr3_aa: CASSFQHTGELFF
d_call: -
j_call: TRBJ2-2
v_call: TRBV5-1
clone_size: few

cdr3_nt: TGTGCCAGCAGTATCGGCCCGCCAGTTTCTCGGGAGACCCAGTACTTC
cdr3_aa: CASSIGPPVSRETQYF
d_call: -
j_call: TRBJ2-5
v_call: TRBV6-5
clone_size: few

cdr3_nt: TGTGCCAGCAGCCCAAATGACAATCCGGGCGGGGGCTACACCTTC
cdr3_aa: CASSPNDNPGGGYTF
d_call: -
j_call: TRBJ1-2
v_call: TRBV7-9
clone_size: few

cdr3_nt: TGTGCCAGCAGTTACGGTTTGGGGATCTCTGGAAACACCATATATTTT
cdr3_aa: CASSYGLGISGNTIYF
d_call: -
j_call: TRBJ1-3
v_call: TRBV6-2/TRBV6-3
clone_size: few

cdr3_nt: TGTGCCAGCAGGAGAGACGGGGTAGACGGCTACACCTTC
cdr3_aa: CASRRDGVDGYTF
d_call: -
j_call: TRBJ1-2
v_call: TRBV6-5
clone_size: few

cdr3_nt: TGTGCCAGCAGCTTATCTATGGGTGAAAAACTGTTTTTT
cdr3_aa: CASSLSMGEKLFF
d_call: -
j_call: TRBJ1-4
v_call: TRBV7-2
clone_size: few

cdr3_nt: TGTGCCAGCAGTCCTGGGACTATTTTTGGAGAGACCCAGTACTTC
cdr3_aa: CASSPGTIFGETQYF
d_call: TRBD2
j_call: TRBJ2-5
v_call: TRBV6-5
clone_size: few

cdr3_nt: TGCAGTCGGACAGTCACGGGCTATGGCTACACCTTC
cdr3_aa: CSRTVTGYGYTF
d_call: -
j_call: TRBJ1-2
v_call: TRBV20-1
clone_size: few

cdr3_nt: TGTGCCACCCTCGGAGAGGGACAGGGTGAAGCTTTCTTT
cdr3_aa: CATLGEGQGEAFF
d_call: TRBD1
j_call: TRBJ1-1
v_call: TRBV2
clone_size: many

cdr3_nt: TGTGCCAGCAGCCACAGCGGGGGCCCCGTCCGGGGAGGGTTCTTC
cdr3_aa: CASSHSGGPVRGGFF
d_call: TRBD2
j_call: TRBJ2-1
v_call: TRBV11-2
clone_size: many